There are many counts of the clone carrying this TCR beta chain. Its antigen is still unknown. Any patient presenting with uncontrolled infection, other autoimmune disease, pregnancy or lactation was left out. This sample was taken from a study of T cells in Graves' hyperthyroidism and ophthalmopathy. Study results and caveats: Expanded thyroid clonotypes (above 0.001) were mostly also found in blood.

Researchers took RNA transcripts and amplified the TCR beta CDR3 regions from them. Carried out on the TCR CDR3, a first-round RT-PCR used the HTBI primer set. TCRdb ran MiXCR on the multiplex PCR reads and lists one entry per CDR3 protein. The sample records 550,000 to 650,000 distinct CDR3 sequences, approximately 15% being singletons. The CDR3 consists of 15 residues. Looked up from germline, CDR1 is SGHNT and CDR2 is YENEEA. Trimming cost V 5 bases and J 4 bases, with 12 bases left between them. This sequence was found in a woman aged 30 to 39 with Graves' hyperthyroidism that later progressed to Graves' ophthalmopathy. V gene TRBV11-3 combines with J gene TRBJ2-6; D uncertain. Sample: blood. CDR3 sequence (DNA): TGTGCCAGCAGCCACGGGTTGGCCGGGGCCAACGTCCTGACTTTC. It translates to CASSHGLAGANVLTF.